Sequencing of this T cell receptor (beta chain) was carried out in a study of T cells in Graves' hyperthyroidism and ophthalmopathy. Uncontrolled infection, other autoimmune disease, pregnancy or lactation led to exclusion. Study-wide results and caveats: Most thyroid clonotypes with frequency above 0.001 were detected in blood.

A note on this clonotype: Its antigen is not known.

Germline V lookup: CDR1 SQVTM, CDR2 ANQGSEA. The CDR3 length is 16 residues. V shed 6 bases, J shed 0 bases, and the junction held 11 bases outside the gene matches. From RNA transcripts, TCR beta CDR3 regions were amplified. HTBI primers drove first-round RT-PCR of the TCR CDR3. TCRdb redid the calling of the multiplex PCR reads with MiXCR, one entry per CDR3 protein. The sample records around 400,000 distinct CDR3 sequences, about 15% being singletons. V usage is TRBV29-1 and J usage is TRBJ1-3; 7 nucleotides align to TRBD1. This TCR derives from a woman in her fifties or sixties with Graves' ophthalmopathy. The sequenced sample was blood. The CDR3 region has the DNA TGCAGCGTCCGACAGGGTCCTGAAAACTCTGGAAACACCATATATTTT. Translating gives CSVRQGPENSGNTIYF.